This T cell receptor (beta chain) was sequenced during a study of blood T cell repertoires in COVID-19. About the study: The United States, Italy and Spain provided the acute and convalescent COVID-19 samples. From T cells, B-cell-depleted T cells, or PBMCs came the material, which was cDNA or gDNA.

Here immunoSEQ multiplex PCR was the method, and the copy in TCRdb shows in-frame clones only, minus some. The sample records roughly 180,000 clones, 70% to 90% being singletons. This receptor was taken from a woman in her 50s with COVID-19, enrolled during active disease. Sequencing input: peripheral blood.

Written as DNA, the CDR3 is TGTGCCAGCAGCTTACTTCCGGGACTAGCGGGGGGGCCCACAGATACGCAGTATTTT. This sequence encodes CASSLLPGLAGGPTDTQYF. The V and J genes are TRBV7-3 and TRBJ2-3, with 16 bases fitting TRBD2. V lost 2 bases, J lost 2 bases, and 7 bases stayed unmatched. The CDR3 runs 19 residues. CDR1 is SGHTA and CDR2 is FQGTGA in the germline V gene.